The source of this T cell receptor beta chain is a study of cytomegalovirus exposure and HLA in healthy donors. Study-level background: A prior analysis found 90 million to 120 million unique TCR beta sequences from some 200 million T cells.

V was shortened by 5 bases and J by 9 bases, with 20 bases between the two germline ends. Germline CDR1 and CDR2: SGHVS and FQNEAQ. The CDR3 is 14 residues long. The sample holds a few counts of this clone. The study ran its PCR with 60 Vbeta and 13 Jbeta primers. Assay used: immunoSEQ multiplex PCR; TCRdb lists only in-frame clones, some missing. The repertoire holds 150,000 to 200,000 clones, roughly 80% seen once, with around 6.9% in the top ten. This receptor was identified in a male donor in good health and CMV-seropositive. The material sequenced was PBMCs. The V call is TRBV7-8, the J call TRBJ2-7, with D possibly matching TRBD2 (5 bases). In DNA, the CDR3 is TGTGCCAGCAGCGATACGAGGCGGCGGGTCCCGCAGTACTTC. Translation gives CASSDTRRRVPQYF.